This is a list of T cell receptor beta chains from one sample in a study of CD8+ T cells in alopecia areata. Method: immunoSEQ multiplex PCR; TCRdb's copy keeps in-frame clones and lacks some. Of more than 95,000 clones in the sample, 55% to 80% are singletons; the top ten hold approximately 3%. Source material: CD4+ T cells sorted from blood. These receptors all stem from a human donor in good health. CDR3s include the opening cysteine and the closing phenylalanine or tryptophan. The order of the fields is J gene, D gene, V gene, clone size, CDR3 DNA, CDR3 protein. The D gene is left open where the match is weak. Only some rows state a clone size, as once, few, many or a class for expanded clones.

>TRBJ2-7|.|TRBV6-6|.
TGTGCCAGCAGTTACACCGCCTACGAGCAGTACTTC
CASSYTAYEQYF
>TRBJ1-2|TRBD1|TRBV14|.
TGTGCCAGCAGCCCGGGACAGAGGAACTATGGCTACACCTTC
CASSPGQRNYGYTF
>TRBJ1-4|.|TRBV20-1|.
TGCAGTGCTAGAGATCTGGAAAAACTGTTTTTT
CSARDLEKLFF
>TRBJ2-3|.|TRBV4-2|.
TGTGCCAGCAGCGACCTGGATACGCAGTATTTT
CASSDLDTQYF
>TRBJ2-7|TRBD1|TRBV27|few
TGTGCCAGCAGTTTCCGGACAGGTCGGGACGAGCAGTACTTC
CASSFRTGRDEQYF
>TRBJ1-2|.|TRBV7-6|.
TGTGCCAGCAGCTTGGTGACCGAAAATAATGGCTACACCTTC
CASSLVTENNGYTF
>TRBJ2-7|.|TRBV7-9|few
TGTGCCAGCAGCCCCCCCCCGAGGGGACAAATATACGAGCAGTACTTC
CASSPPPRGQIYEQYF
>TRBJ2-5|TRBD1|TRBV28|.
TGTGCCAGCAAGGGACAGGGGCTTCAAGAGACCCAGTACTTC
CASKGQGLQETQYF
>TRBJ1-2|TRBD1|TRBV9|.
TGTGCCAGCAGCGCAGCGACAGGGTCCTATGGCTACACCTTC
CASSAATGSYGYTF
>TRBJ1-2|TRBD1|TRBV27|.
TGTGCCAGCAGTTTTTCCGGGACAGGGGTTAATGGCTACACCTTC
CASSFSGTGVNGYTF
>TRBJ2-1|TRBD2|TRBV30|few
TGTGCCTGGAGTGACCCGGGACTAGCGGGAAATGAGCAGTTCTTC
CAWSDPGLAGNEQFF
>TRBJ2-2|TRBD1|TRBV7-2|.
TGTGCCAGCAGCTTCGACAGGGCTTCTACCGGGGAGCTGTTTTTT
CASSFDRASTGELFF
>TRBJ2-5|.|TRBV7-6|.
TGTGCCAGCAGCTTAGCGTCCAGGGCGGGGGAGACCCAGTACTTC
CASSLASRAGETQYF
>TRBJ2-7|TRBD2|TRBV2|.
TGTGCCAGCAGTGGACTAGCGGGCCCCCCAAAGCAGTACTTC
CASSGLAGPPKQYF
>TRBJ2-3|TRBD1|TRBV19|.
TGTGCCAGTAGCCTCTCGGGACAGCCGTTGGAAGATACGCAGTATTTT
CASSLSGQPLEDTQYF
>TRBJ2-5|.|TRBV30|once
TGTGCCTGGAGTAGAAACAGGGGGGGGAAGACCCAGTACTTC
CAWSRNRGGKTQYF
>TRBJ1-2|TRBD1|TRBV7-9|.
TGTGCCGGCGGCCGACAGGGGGTCGAGGGCTACACCTTC
CAGGRQGVEGYTF
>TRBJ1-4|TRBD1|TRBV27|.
TGTGCCAGCAGTTTGACAGGGAAGTTGACTAATGAAAAACTGTTTTTT
CASSLTGKLTNEKLFF
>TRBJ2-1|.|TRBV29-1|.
TGCAGCGTTAAACCAGTAGTCGATGAGCAGTTCTTC
CSVKPVVDEQFF
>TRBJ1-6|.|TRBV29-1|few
TGCAGCGTTGAAGATTATACAGGGTCACCCCTCCACTTT
CSVEDYTGSPLHF
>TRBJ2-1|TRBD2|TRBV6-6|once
TGTGCCAGCAGTTACGGGCCAGCGGGGGGTTACAATGAGCAGTTCTTC
CASSYGPAGGYNEQFF
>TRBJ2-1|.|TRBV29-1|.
TGCAGCGTTGAAGGGTTAAGGGGGACCTCCTACAATGAGCAGTTCTTC
CSVEGLRGTSYNEQFF